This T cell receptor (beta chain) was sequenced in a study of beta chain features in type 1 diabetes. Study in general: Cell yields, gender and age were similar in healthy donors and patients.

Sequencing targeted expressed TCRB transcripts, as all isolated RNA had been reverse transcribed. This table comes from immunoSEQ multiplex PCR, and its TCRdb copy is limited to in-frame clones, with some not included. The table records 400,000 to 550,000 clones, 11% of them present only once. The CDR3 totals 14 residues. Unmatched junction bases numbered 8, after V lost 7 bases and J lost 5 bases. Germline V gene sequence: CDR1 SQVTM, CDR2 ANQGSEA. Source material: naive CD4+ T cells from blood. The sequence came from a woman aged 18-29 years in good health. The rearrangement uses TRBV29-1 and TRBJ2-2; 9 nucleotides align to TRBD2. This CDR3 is CSGAFSGSTGELFF. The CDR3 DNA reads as TGCAGCGGGGCGTTTAGCGGGAGTACCGGGGAGCTGTTTTTT.